This TCR beta chain originates from a study of blood T cells in healthy people across ages (dated by TCRdb to between 2014 and 2016). With respect to the entire study: In model experiments, template switching captured about one uniquely barcoded TCR beta cDNA molecule for every two T cells. The study measured age-related changes in TCR beta repertoire diversity using deep sequencing normalized with unique cDNA molecular identifiers. Two additional independent replicas of 1 million unique cDNA reads from the same blood draw were analyzed for two donors (one aged 18 to 30 and one aged 80 or older). To avoid experimental bias, donors of different ages were randomly spread across the sequencing lanes. Donors were grouped into four age groups: young (average roughly 17 years), middle-aged (roughly 38), aged (around 60) and long-lived (about 82).

The library relied on 5' RACE. The instrument given in TCRdb is Illumina HiSeq 2500. The second PCR ran for roughly 6 to 11 cycles and used a J-beta primer mix along with a sample-barcoded 5' primer. Each TCR beta cDNA molecule received a unique molecular identifier from a template-switch 5' adaptor carrying 12 random nucleotides. Each sample yielded at least 2.5 million CDR3-containing paired-end reads. All of the RNA was converted into first-strand cDNA using the Mint cDNA synthesis kit, with a TRBC-specific oligonucleotide serving as the primer. All cDNA was treated with uracil-DNA glycosylase and then went through a first 18-cycle PCR with the universal primers M1SS and BC2_uni_R. Turning to the authors' computational methods: For normalization, 1 million high-quality reads were randomly selected from each sample, with every read carrying a distinct molecular identifier. Instead of being binned into consensus sequences, reads with shared molecular identifiers were discarded. MiTCR, run with a Q25 quality threshold and the strictest error-elimination algorithm, handled CDR3 identification, clonotype clustering and error correction. A nonparametric unseen species model with Euler transformation was used to estimate a lower bound on total TCR beta diversity. The public reads were run again by TCRdb, first through fastp at Q25 and then through MiXCR, and only productive beta chains were kept. Duplicate CDR3 protein sequences are folded into a single record with the most common DNA and genes. What appears here as the V and J calls and clone size reflects TCRdb's work, not the paper's. The sample profile shows 270,000 or so distinct CDR3 sequences; around 29% of them were found once. The top ten clones comprise approximately 28% of the sample.

Paper-wide results and their limitations: Observed TCR beta diversity per million T cells fell roughly linearly with age, and a significant reduction was already apparent by age around 44. Because donor CMV infection status was unknown, age-related changes in expanded clonotypes were potentially confounded. Observed TCR beta diversity correlated strongly with the percentage of naive T cells measured by flow cytometry. Compared with the aged group, more naive CD4+ T cells, fewer expanded clones and increased TCR diversity were shown by the long-lived group, suggesting age selection. Estimates of total diversity from one million sequenced T cells were regarded as lower bounds and underestimates. Because profiling used bulk unsorted PBMCs, naive and antigen-experienced compartments could not be compared conclusively.

A remark on this clonotype: The target of this receptor is not known. Base qualities are missing; no much larger clone stands one base away.

The V end loses 6 bases and the J end loses 0 bases, and a stretch of 14 bases separates them. From the cysteine up to the phenylalanine, the CDR3 has a length of 14 residues. Only the CDR3 DNA is retained, 42 bases long and in frame from the first base. Taken from the germline V gene (reference sequence), the CDR1 and CDR2 loops are DFQATT and SNEGSKA. Systemically healthy Caucasian individuals from Russia, some 40 in total and aged about 6 to 95 years, were included as donors. Each donor gave 8 to 10 milliliters of peripheral blood, drawn into EDTA-treated Vacutainer tubes. Ficoll-Paque density-gradient centrifugation was used to isolate PBMCs, with at least 6 million per sample. Trizol reagent was used to extract total RNA from PBMCs, with at least 5 micrograms per sample. For every donor, flow cytometry on a PBMC aliquot measured the percentage of naive CD45RAhigh/CD27high T cells.

The sample consisted of blood. The TCR originated in a woman in her sixties or seventies in good health. The V and J genes are TRBV20-1 and TRBJ2-5, with the D call tentatively TRBD1 or TRBD2, each fitting 5 bases. The CDR3 is CSAGDRSYQETQYF. In nucleotides, the sequence is TGCAGTGCCGGGGACCGATCGTACCAAGAGACCCAGTACTTC.